Listed here are 17 T cell receptor beta chains from one sample, sequenced in a study of T cells in tumors after PD-1 blockade. Here immunoSEQ multiplex PCR was the method, and the copy in TCRdb shows in-frame clones only, minus some. The table includes around 50,000 clones, approximately 79% detected once. The sequencing used PBMCs, collected before anti-PD-1 therapy. Receptor source: a human donor with advanced basal cell or squamous cell carcinoma (not recorded which).

This chain joins TRBV6-5 and TRBJ2-7; TRBD1 matches at 7 bases. The CDR3 extends over 15 amino acids. The V gene's germline CDR1 is MNHEY and CDR2 SVGAGI. The V segment lost 6 bases and the J segment 0 bases; nucleotides outside the gene matches: 8. In nucleotides, the CDR3 is TGTGCCAGCAGCCTAGGACAGGCCTTCTCCTACGAGCAGTACTTC. Translated, it gives CASSLGQAFSYEQYF.

This clone showed up just a few times. This rearrangement joins TRBV28 to TRBJ2-5; 15 bases are a match to TRBD2. In germline, CDR1 is MDHEN, CDR2 SYDVKM. After removal of 5 bases from V and 6 bases from J, the junction contained 4 bases not matched to a gene. The CDR3 has 15 amino acids. This chain's CDR3 is CASSQGLAGGQTQYF. The CDR3 DNA reads TGTGCCAGCAGTCAAGGACTAGCGGGAGGGCAGACCCAGTACTTC.

V and J are TRBV28 and TRBJ1-2; D possibly corresponds to TRBD1 (6 bases). This CDR3 spans 13 amino acids. In germline, CDR1 is MDHEN, CDR2 SYDVKM. V shed 6 bases and J shed 5 bases, with 13 bases lying between them. CDR3 DNA sequence: TGTGCCAGCAGCATGCTCAGGGGATATGGCTACACCTTC. Protein product: CASSMLRGYGYTF.

This clone appeared a few times. V gene TRBV29-1 combines with J gene TRBJ2-7; 7 bases fit TRBD1. This CDR3 has 13 residues. CDR1 and CDR2 from the germline V gene are SQVTM and ANQGSEA. With V trimmed by 5 bases and J by 0 bases, 4 bases remained unmatched. Written as DNA, the CDR3 is TGCAGCGTTACGGGACAGCACTCCTACGAGCAGTACTTC. Translation: CSVTGQHSYEQYF.

This sequence joins TRBV11-3 and TRBJ2-1, with D perhaps matching TRBD2 (7 bases). Germline V gene lookup returns CDR1 SGHNT and CDR2 YENEEA. V was clipped by 6 bases and J by 4 bases, with 16 bases between them. This CDR3 is 15 amino acids long. The chain's CDR3 is CASRKGGEGYNEQFF. The CDR3 DNA sequence: TGTGCCAGCAGAAAAGGGGGGGAGGGATACAATGAGCAGTTCTTC. Full variable domain (rest looked up from reference TRBV11-3 and TRBJ2-1): EAGVVQSPRYKIIEKKQPVAFWCNPISGHNTLYWYLQNLGQGPELLIRYENEEAVDDSQLPKDRFSAERLKGVDSTLKIQPAELGDSAVYLCASRKGGEGYNEQFFGPGTRLTVL.

The chain carries TRBV6-5 and TRBJ2-6; no firm D call. The CDR3 spans 13 residues. V was clipped by 0 bases and J by 3 bases, with 0 bases between them. CDR1 is MNHEY, CDR2 SVGAGI, per germline. The CDR3 region is CASSYSGANVLTF. The CDR3 nucleotides read TGTGCCAGCAGTTACTCTGGGGCCAACGTCCTGACTTTC.

The sample holds one count of this clone. This rearrangement joins TRBV5-1 to TRBJ1-2; D gene unclear. The CDR3 sequence is 13 residues long. Germline lookup yields CDR1 SGHRS and CDR2 YFSETQ. Trimming removed 0 bases at V and 4 bases at J, with 7 bases between. This CDR3 is CASSLGQSYGYTF. In DNA form, the CDR3 reads TGCGCCAGCAGCTTGGGCCAGTCCTATGGCTACACCTTC. Variable domain in full (rest from reference TRBV5-1 and TRBJ1-2): KAGVTQTPRYLIKTRGQQVTLSCSPISGHRSVSWYQQTPGQGLQFLFEYFSETQRNKGNFPGRFSGRQFSNSRSEMNVSTLELGDSALYLCASSLGQSYGYTFGSGTRLTVV.

This clone was seen just once. The gene calls are TRBV10-3 and TRBJ2-1, with TRBD1 identical over 7 bases. CDR1 is ENHRY, CDR2 SYGVKD, per germline. This CDR3 spans 14 amino acids. J gave up 9 bases and V 6 bases, and 11 bases lay outside the gene matches. CDR3: CAIREDRSDVEQFF. In DNA, the CDR3 is TGTGCCATCAGGGAGGACAGGTCGGATGTTGAGCAGTTCTTC.

The chain links TRBV5-1 to TRBJ2-1; 12 bases are a match to TRBD2. Looked up from germline, CDR1 is SGHRS and CDR2 is YFSETQ. V was clipped by 4 bases and J by 9 bases; unmatched bases: 8. This CDR3 has 15 amino acids. The CDR3 coding sequence is TGCGCCAGCAGCCCTTCGTCTAGCGGGGGGGGTGAGCAGTTCTTC. Amino acids: CASSPSSSGGGEQFF.

The chain links TRBV18 to TRBJ2-3; D unresolved. This CDR3 comprises 15 residues. Germline V gene lookup returns CDR1 KGHSH and CDR2 LQKENI. V was cut by 3 bases and J by 0 bases, with 10 bases left in between. The CDR3 is CASSPARISTDTQYF. The CDR3, as DNA: TGTGCCAGCTCACCCGCCCGGATTAGCACAGATACGCAGTATTTT. Full variable domain (outside the CDR3, taken from reference TRBV18 and TRBJ2-3): NAGVMQNPRHLVRRRGQEARLRCSPMKGHSHVYWYRQLPEEGLKFMVYLQKENIIDESGMPKERFSAEFPKEGPSILRIQQVVRGDSAAYFCASSPARISTDTQYFGPGTRLTVL.

This clone was picked up a small number of times. V and J are TRBV13 and TRBJ1-2; 7 bases align to TRBD1. The germline gives CDR1 PRHDT, CDR2 FYEKMQ (reference sequence). This CDR3 comprises 13 residues. The junction had 4 bases not matched to a gene; V was cut back by 5 bases and J by 4 bases. The CDR3 spells CASSLDRVYGYTF. In nucleotides, the CDR3 is TGTGCCAGCAGCCTAGACAGGGTCTATGGCTACACCTTC. The full variable domain, rest sourced from reference TRBV13 and TRBJ1-2, is AAGVIQSPRHLIKEKRETATLKCYPIPRHDTVYWYQQGPGQDPQFLISFYEKMQSDKGSIPDRFSAQQFSDYHSELNMSSLELGDSALYFCASSLDRVYGYTFGSGTRLTVV.

The chain links TRBV10-1 to TRBJ2-2; 8 bases align to TRBD1. The ends lost 6 bases at V and 7 bases at J; junction bases unmatched: 7. Germline values: CDR1 WNHNN, CDR2 SYGVQD (reference sequence). The CDR3 runs to 14 residues. This CDR3 reads CASSPSGTGGELFF. Here the CDR3 DNA reads TGCGCCAGCAGCCCTTCCGGGACAGGCGGGGAGCTGTTTTTT.

Regarding this clone: Other nucleotide sequences in the sample specify the same CDR3. The CDR3 nucleotides are TGCGCCAGCAGCTTAGAGGACCAAGAGACCCAGTACTTC. Encoded protein: CASSLEDQETQYF. The rearrangement links TRBV5-1 to TRBJ2-5; D ambiguous. Germline lookup yields CDR1 SGHRS and CDR2 YFSETQ. Trimming stripped 2 bases from V and 0 bases from J, with 5 bases between. The CDR3 runs to 13 residues.

This chain links TRBV7-8 with TRBJ2-2; 9 bases are shared with TRBD1. Trimming at V came to 5 bases and at J to 5 bases, leaving 3 bases not matched to a gene. The CDR3 is made up of 14 amino acids. Germline-derived CDR1 and CDR2 are SGHVS and FQNEAQ. Written as DNA, the CDR3 is TGTGCCAGCAGCACCGGGACAGGGACCGGGGAGCTGTTTTTT. Its translation is CASSTGTGTGELFF.

The chain has TRBV19 and TRBJ1-4; 8 bases align to TRBD1. V dropped 5 bases and J dropped 7; count of bases not matched to a gene: 9. CDR1 is LNHDA, CDR2 SQIVND, per germline (reference sequence). CDR3 length: 15 amino acids. The CDR3: CASSLSPGGFEKLFF. The CDR3 coding sequence is TGTGCCAGTAGTCTGAGTCCAGGGGGCTTTGAAAAACTGTTTTTT.

The chain recombines TRBV7-9 with TRBJ1-5, with TRBD1 identical over 9 bases. Germline values: CDR1 SEHNR, CDR2 FQNEAQ (reference sequence). The CDR3 loop spans 17 amino acids. Trimming removed 1 base from V and 0 bases from J; junction bases left unmatched: 4. The CDR3 bases are TGTGCCAGCAGCTTAGGGACAGGGGCGAATAGCAATCAGCCCCAGCATTTT. Its protein is CASSLGTGANSNQPQHF. Complete variable domain (other parts from reference TRBV7-9 and TRBJ1-5): DTGVSQNPRHKITKRGQNVTFRCDPISEHNRLYWYRQTLGQGPEFLTYFQNEAQLEKSRLLSDRFSAERPKGSFSTLEIQRTEQGDSAMYLCASSLGTGANSNQPQHFGDGTRLSIL.

The chain uses TRBV11-3 and TRBJ1-2; D unclear. V dropped 5 bases and J dropped 4 bases, with 11 bases sitting between them. This CDR3 is built from 13 residues. Germline CDR1 SGHNT, CDR2 YENEEA. CDR3 DNA sequence: TGTGCCAGCAGCCCGGACCCCCTCTATGGCTACACCTTC. Amino acids: CASSPDPLYGYTF.